This T cell receptor (beta chain) was observed in a study of blood T cell repertoires in COVID-19. Across the study: Donors in the United States, Italy and Spain gave samples during acute or convalescent COVID-19.

The CDR3 loop spans 15 amino acids. J gave up 4 bases and V 3 bases, and 5 bases lay outside the gene matches. The V gene's germline CDR1 is SGDLS and CDR2 YYNGEE. Clones were read by immunoSEQ multiplex PCR, and TCRdb kept only the in-frame ones, dropping some. The sample carries over 300,000 clones, 89% recorded once. Sequenced material: PBMCs or T cells enriched from blood (not recorded which). The TCR comes from a woman in her thirties or forties who had recovered from COVID-19. This chain uses TRBV9 with TRBJ2-7; 12 bases map to TRBD1. The chain's CDR3 is CASSAGQGAQYEQYF. CDR3 DNA: TGTGCCAGCAGCGCGGGACAGGGGGCCCAGTACGAGCAGTACTTC.